What follows is one T cell receptor (beta chain) and its context. Libraries were prepared by immunoSEQ multiplex PCR; TCRdb keeps only in-frame clonotypes and omits some of them. The sample includes some 75,000 clones, roughly 85% of them seen just once. This specimen comes from a study of OX40 agonist ivuxolimab in advanced cancers. Unmatched junction bases numbered 7, after V lost 3 bases and J lost 8 bases. The CDR3 spans 14 residues. Germline values: CDR1 LGHNA, CDR2 YSLEER. Sequenced here: CD4+ or CD8+ T cells sorted from blood, sampled in a trial of the OX40 agonist ivuxolimab. The chain carries TRBV4-3 and TRBJ2-7; 10 bases map to TRBD1. The sequence was collected from an adult with an advanced solid tumor such as melanoma, head and neck, liver or kidney cancer. Here the CDR3 reads CASSQGQGSNQQYF. As DNA, the CDR3 is TGCGCCAGCAGCCAGGGACAGGGGTCGAATCAGCAGTACTTC.